What follows is one TCR beta chain and its context. Trimming shortened V by 7 bases and J by 1 base, and 13 bases separated the two germline ends. Germline V gene data show CDR1 as SGHAT and CDR2 as FQDESV (reference sequence). The CDR3 consists of 14 residues. The data belong to a study of lymphopenia after photon versus proton radiotherapy. Profiling relied on immunoSEQ multiplex PCR, and the TCRdb table lists in-frame clones only, not all of them. The sample consists of 75,000 to 90,000 clones, around four fifths of them appearing once. This clonotype was obtained from a man between 60 and 75 years old with pancreatic cancer. Sequenced here: peripheral blood, sampled from a patient treated with proton-based radiotherapy. The chain links TRBV11-1 to TRBJ1-1; D remains unclear. This CDR3 reads CASKGHSKNTEAFF. The CDR3 nucleotides read TGTGCCAGCAAAGGGCATTCCAAGAACACTGAAGCTTTCTTT. The complete variable domain, with remaining parts taken from reference TRBV11-1 and TRBJ1-1, reads EAEVAQSPRYKITEKSQAVAFWCDPISGHATLYWYRQILGQGPELLVQFQDESVVDDSQLPKDRFSAERLKGVDSTLKIQPAELGDSAMYLCASKGHSKNTEAFFGQGTRLTVV.